This T cell receptor (beta chain) was identified in a study of shared clonotypes between healthy human individuals. V shed 3 bases and J shed 0 bases, with 12 bases lying between them. The CDR3 extends over 14 amino acids. Germline values: CDR1 GTSNPN, CDR2 SVGIG (reference sequence). Method: immunoSEQ multiplex PCR; TCRdb's copy keeps in-frame clones and lacks some. The table shows about 480,000 clones, with almost 80% occurring only once. V and J are TRBV30 and TRBJ2-7; TRBD2 might be the D (6 bases). Sequencing input: PBMCs. The sequence came from a woman between 35 and 50 years old in good health. Some clones in this sample may be carry-over from other donors' samples. CDR3 sequence (DNA): TGTGCCTGGAGGAAACCGGGACTCTCCTACGAGCAGTACTTC. Translated, it gives CAWRKPGLSYEQYF.